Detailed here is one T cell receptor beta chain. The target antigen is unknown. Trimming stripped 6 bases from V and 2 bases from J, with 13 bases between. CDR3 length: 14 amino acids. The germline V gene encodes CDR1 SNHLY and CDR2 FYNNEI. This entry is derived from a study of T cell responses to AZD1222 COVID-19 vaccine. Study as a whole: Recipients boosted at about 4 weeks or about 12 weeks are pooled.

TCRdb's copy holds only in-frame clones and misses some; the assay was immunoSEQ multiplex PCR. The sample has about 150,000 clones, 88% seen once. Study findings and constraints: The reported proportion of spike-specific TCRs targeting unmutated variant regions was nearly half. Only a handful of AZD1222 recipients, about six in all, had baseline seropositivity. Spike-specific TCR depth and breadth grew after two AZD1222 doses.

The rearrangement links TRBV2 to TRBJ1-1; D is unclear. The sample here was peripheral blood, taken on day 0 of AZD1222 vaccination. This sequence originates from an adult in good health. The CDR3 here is CASRVWQTNTEAFF. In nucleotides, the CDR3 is TGTGCCAGCAGAGTATGGCAAACTAACACTGAAGCTTTCTTT.